This TCR beta chain comes out of a study of CD8+ T cells in alopecia areata. Study findings and constraints: A large proportion of expanded lesional clones were detected persisting in scalp and blood during tofacitinib. For lesional scalp, especially alopecia totalis/universalis, clonality was higher than in normal scalp.

Following extraction, RNA underwent reverse transcription to cDNA, which served as the sequencing template. Method: immunoSEQ multiplex PCR; TCRdb's copy keeps in-frame clones and lacks some. The table records 190,000 or so clones, about 60% of them present only once. This clone has a single count. Its antigen is unknown. Stated treatment: oral pan-JAK inhibitor, 5-10 mg twice daily. Samples from alopecia areata patients were lesional scalp punch biopsies and peripheral blood. Trimming cost V 5 bases and J 0 bases, with 10 bases left between them. CDR1 and CDR2 (germline): SEHNR, FQNEAQ (reference sequence). This CDR3 has 14 amino acids.

This receptor was identified in a human donor with alopecia areata. The material was CD4+ T cells sorted from blood, obtained at week 4, from a patient treated with tofacitinib. This chain connects TRBV7-9 to TRBJ2-5; TRBD2 might be the D (5 bases). In DNA, the CDR3 is TGTGCCAGCAGCACCCCGGGGAACCAAGAGACCCAGTACTTC. This translates into CASSTPGNQETQYF.